This T cell receptor beta chain derives from a study of immune evolution from preneoplasia to lung adenocarcinoma. Clones were sequenced by immunoSEQ multiplex PCR, and TCRdb holds only the in-frame ones, with some missing. This sample has about 14,000 clones; 70% to 85% occur once, and the top ten carry around 3%. Only a few counts were recorded for this clone. Its target is not known. Whole-study results and caveats: Compared with EGFR-mutant or double wild-type lesions, KRAS-mutant nodules were more clonal.

The CDR3 loop spans 17 amino acids. Germline-derived CDR1 and CDR2 are WNHNN and SYGVQD (reference sequence). After removal of 2 bases from V and 3 bases from J, the junction contained 11 bases not matched to a gene. The sequencing input was FFPE minimally invasive lung adenocarcinoma tissue. The J gene is TRBJ2-3, the V gene TRBV10-1; 7 nucleotides align to TRBD2. The sequence was obtained from a person aged 60-80 years with lung adenocarcinoma. CDR3 nucleotide sequence: TGCGCCAGCAGTGAGGTCCAAGGTTGGCGGGGGACAGATACGCAGTATTTT. Its protein product is CASSEVQGWRGTDTQYF.